This passage covers 6 T cell receptor beta chains from one sample sequenced in a study of blood T cells in healthy people across ages. A second PCR of roughly 7 to 11 cycles used a sample-barcoded 5' primer and a J-beta primer mix. Using its own MiXCR run on the 5' RACE reads, TCRdb lists one record per CDR3 protein. The data hold roughly 1.7 million distinct CDR3 sequences, with about 32% observed a single time. Specimen: blood. The receptors were sampled from a woman aged 25 to 39 in good health.

There are a few counts of this clonotype. The rearrangement links TRBV5-1 to TRBJ2-1; TRBD2 matches 11 bases. V was clipped by 1 base and J by 5 bases; unmatched bases: 5. The CDR3 totals 16 residues. In germline, CDR1 is SGHRS, CDR2 YFSETQ. CDR3 in amino acids: CASSLKPTSGDNEQFF. Here the CDR3 DNA reads TGCGCCAGCAGCTTGAAACCGACTAGCGGGGACAATGAGCAGTTCTTC.

J is TRBJ2-5 and V is TRBV2; D is possibly TRBD2 (5 bases). The J call is doubtful: the DNA matches TRBJ2-7 better. Per the germline V gene, CDR1 is SNHLY and CDR2 is FYNNEI. The CDR3 runs to 11 residues. CDR3 sequence reads: CASYTRGEQYF. The CDR3 DNA is TGTGCTAGCTACACCCGGGGCGAGCAGTACTTC.

This clonotype showed up just a few times. V gene TRBV7-3 combines with J gene TRBJ2-1; 11 bases align to TRBD2. The V and J ends lost 5 bases and 4 bases, in that order; junction bases with no gene match: 16. Germline loops: CDR1 SGHTA, CDR2 FQGTGA. This CDR3 is built from 19 residues. CDR3 nucleotide sequence: TGTGCCAGCAGCCCCGGACACATTTCGACTAGCGGGACATACAATGAGCAGTTCTTC. Protein product: CASSPGHISTSGTYNEQFF.

The V call is TRBV7-6, the J call TRBJ2-5; TRBD1 is a possible D gene (5 bases). Germline assignment: CDR1 SGHVS and CDR2 FNYEAQ. This CDR3 has 16 residues. Trimming took off 0 bases at V and 5 bases at J, with 16 bases between the two ends. The CDR3 DNA reads as TGTGCCAGCAGCTTAGCTCCGGGCAGGGCCCAGGAGACCCAGTACTTC. Its translation is CASSLAPGRAQETQYF.

This chain links TRBV20-1 with TRBJ2-3, with D unresolved. The CDR3 runs to 13 residues. The ends were cut back, 3 bases at V and 6 bases at J, with 13 bases in the middle. CDR1 is DFQATT, CDR2 SNEGSKA, per germline (reference sequence). CDR3 region: CSASAPVDDTQYF. The CDR3 bases are TGCAGTGCTAGTGCCCCGGTGGATGATACGCAGTATTTT.

This clonotype occurred a few times. The rearrangement links TRBV15 to TRBJ2-2; D is possibly TRBD2 (6 bases). CDR1 is LNHNV, CDR2 YYDKDF, per germline (reference sequence). V shed 7 bases and J shed 3 bases, with 15 bases lying between them. The length of the CDR3 is 15 residues. CDR3 bases: TGTGCCACCACCCGGGGCGGGGCGGACACCGGGGAGCTGTTTTTT. The encoded protein is CATTRGGADTGELFF. Filled out from reference TRBV15 and TRBJ2-2, the complete variable domain reads DAMVIQNPRYQVTQFGKPVTLSCSQTLNHNVMYWYQQKSSQAPKLLFHYYDKDFNNEADTPDNFQSRRPNTSFCFLDIRSPGLGDTAMYLCATTRGGADTGELFFGEGSRLTVL.